A selection of T cell receptor beta chains follows, all from one sample in a study of blood T cell repertoires in COVID-19. Generated by immunoSEQ multiplex PCR, the TCRdb table keeps only in-frame clones and is missing some. The sample has hundreds of thousands of clones; 75% to 90% are singletons. The sample consisted of PBMCs or T cells enriched from blood (not recorded which). These receptors originate from a man between 25 and 39 years old who had recovered from COVID-19. Each CDR3 is given with its conserved first and last residue. The D gene is left open where the match is weak. Part of the rows lack a size; the others show once, few, many or a class for expanded clones.

j_call | clone_size | d_call | v_call | cdr3_aa | cdr3_nt
TRBJ1-3 | NA | NA | TRBV2 | CADGLASGNTIYF | TGTGCCGACGGACTTGCCTCTGGAAACACCATATATTTT
TRBJ2-2 | NA | NA | TRBV7-9 | CASSIQDTGELFF | TGTGCCAGCAGCATACAGGACACCGGGGAGCTGTTTTTT
TRBJ2-3 | NA | NA | TRBV5-4 | CASSPGQDTQYF | TGTGCCAGCAGTCCTGGGCAAGATACGCAGTATTTT
TRBJ2-7 | NA | TRBD2 | TRBV14 | CASSQGILAGEARYF | TGTGCCAGCAGCCAAGGCATCCTAGCGGGAGAAGCCCGGTACTTC
TRBJ2-7 | NA | TRBD1 | TRBV7-9 | CASTWGGTGRTRENYEQYF | TGTGCCAGCACATGGGGTGGGACAGGGCGAACTCGGGAGAACTACGAGCAGTACTTC
TRBJ1-1 | NA | TRBD1 | TRBV5-4 | CASSWGQGNTEAFF | TGTGCCAGCAGCTGGGGACAGGGGAACACTGAAGCTTTCTTT
TRBJ1-1 | NA | NA | TRBV2 | CASRDPDILTEAFF | TGTGCCAGCAGGGACCCGGACATTTTAACTGAAGCTTTCTTT
TRBJ2-3 | NA | TRBD2 | TRBV24-1 | CATSVASGSTDTQYF | TGTGCCACCAGTGTGGCTAGCGGGAGCACAGATACGCAGTATTTT
TRBJ1-1 | NA | NA | TRBV9 | CASSVEAFGTEAFF | TGTGCCAGCAGCGTAGAAGCGTTTGGCACTGAAGCTTTCTTT
TRBJ2-2 | NA | NA | TRBV27 | CASSFRSTGELFF | TGTGCCAGCAGTTTTCGCAGCACCGGGGAGCTGTTTTTT
TRBJ2-2 | NA | TRBD2 | TRBV25-1 | CASSHGLAGGPETGELFF | TGTGCCAGCAGTCATGGACTAGCGGGAGGGCCAGAAACCGGGGAGCTGTTTTTT
TRBJ2-7 | NA | TRBD1 | TRBV19 | CASSETGGYEQYF | TGTGCCAGTTCGGAGACAGGGGGCTACGAGCAGTACTTC
TRBJ2-6 | NA | NA | TRBV18 | CASSPSGSGANVLTF | TGTGCCAGCTCACCCTCGGGCTCTGGGGCCAACGTCCTGACTTTC
TRBJ1-1 | NA | NA | TRBV7-6 | CASSFLGPGVGNTEAFF | TGTGCCAGCAGCTTCTTAGGCCCAGGGGTAGGGAACACTGAAGCTTTCTTT
TRBJ2-1 | NA | TRBD1 | TRBV29-1 | CSAHFIGTGVDEQFF | TGCAGCGCCCACTTTATTGGGACAGGGGTCGATGAGCAGTTCTTC
TRBJ1-1 | NA | NA | TRBV11-2 | CASSPWPDSAYNTEAFF | TGTGCCAGCAGCCCATGGCCCGACAGTGCCTACAACACTGAAGCTTTCTTT
TRBJ2-5 | few | TRBD1 | TRBV18 | CASSPRIGQGFETQYF | TGTGCCAGCTCACCCCGTATAGGACAGGGATTTGAGACCCAGTACTTC
TRBJ1-2 | NA | NA | TRBV7-8 | CASSLSGRRGQTYGYTF | TGTGCCAGCAGCTTAAGTGGCAGGAGAGGACAGACATATGGCTACACCTTC
TRBJ1-4 | once | TRBD1 | TRBV5-1 | CASSGTGVTNEKLFF | TGCGCCAGCAGCGGGACAGGGGTAACTAATGAAAAACTGTTTTTT
TRBJ1-4 | once | NA | TRBV7-9 | CASSLLRISTNEKLFF | TGTGCCAGCAGCCTTCTTAGAATCTCAACTAATGAAAAACTGTTTTTT
TRBJ2-3 | few | NA | TRBV24-1 | CATSDLAGLSTDTQYF | TGTGCCACCAGTGATTTGGCGGGTCTTAGCACAGATACGCAGTATTTT
TRBJ2-7 | NA | TRBD1 | TRBV28 | CASSPRQGRYEQYF | TGTGCCAGCAGTCCGCGACAGGGGAGGTACGAGCAGTACTTC
TRBJ2-4 | NA | NA | TRBV4-2 | CASSQESAGIGNIQYF | TGTGCCAGCAGCCAAGAGTCGGCAGGGATCGGAAACATTCAGTACTTC
TRBJ1-6 | NA | NA | TRBV7-2 | CASTLTGSNSPLHF | TGTGCCAGCACCCTAACAGGGTCAAATTCACCCCTCCACTTT
TRBJ1-6 | few | TRBD1 | TRBV9 | CASSSGQGISPLHF | TGTGCCAGCAGCTCTGGACAGGGTATTTCACCCCTCCACTTT
TRBJ1-3 | NA | NA | TRBV28 | CASSLAVFSGNTIYF | TGTGCCAGCAGTTTGGCAGTTTTCTCTGGAAACACCATATATTTT
TRBJ2-7 | few | TRBD2 | TRBV11-2 | CASSSPGLASEQYF | TGTGCCAGCAGCTCCCCGGGACTAGCCTCCGAGCAGTACTTC
TRBJ2-5 | once | NA | TRBV24-1 | CATSAGAGTQYF | TGTGCCACCAGTGCGGGAGCGGGGACCCAGTACTTC
TRBJ1-4 | NA | TRBD1 | TRBV5-1 | CASNPTGQGNEKLFF | TGCGCCAGCAACCCGACGGGACAGGGCAATGAAAAACTGTTTTTT
TRBJ2-3 | NA | NA | TRBV5-4 | CASSFGGIYTQYF | TGTGCCAGCAGCTTTGGGGGGATTTATACGCAGTATTTT
TRBJ2-7 | NA | NA | TRBV6-5 | CASSSDGNEQYF | TGTGCCAGCAGTTCCGACGGGAACGAGCAGTACTTC
TRBJ2-4 | NA | TRBD2 | TRBV13 | CASSSWTSGSGNIQYF | TGTGCCAGCAGCTCCTGGACTAGCGGGAGCGGGAACATTCAGTACTTC
TRBJ1-1 | NA | NA | TRBV15 | CATSRQGRISEAFF | TGTGCCACCAGCAGACAGGGTAGAATCTCTGAAGCTTTCTTT